This T cell receptor beta chain was sequenced for a study of T cell repertoires in cytomegalovirus infection. About the research overall: CMV epitopes in the study were HLA-C-restricted (recently identified) and HLA-B-restricted (well studied).

This clonotype was observed once. What it binds is not known. This CDR3 has 14 residues. From germline, CDR1 is DFQATT and CDR2 SNEGSKA (reference sequence). The junction had 9 bases not matched to a gene; V was cut back by 6 bases and J by 6 bases. Using its own MiXCR run on the reads, TCRdb lists one record per CDR3 protein. The sample has fewer than 30,000 distinct CDR3 sequences, approximately 22% seen once. The study's findings and limits: The ex vivo response showed dominance by HLA-C-restricted CMV-specific TCR beta clonotypes.

The V and J genes are TRBV20-1 and TRBJ1-1; 11 bases fit TRBD1. This specimen consisted of CD8+ T cells from cultured PBMCs, obtained from culture after CMV antigen stimulation. The receptor comes from a human donor in good health (CMV status not recorded). Some clones in this sample may be carry-over from other donors' samples. This CDR3 reads CSAEERDRGSEAFF. The DNA for the CDR3 is TGCAGTGCCGAGGAAAGGGACAGGGGGTCTGAAGCTTTCTTT.